The rows below give T cell receptor beta chains drawn from one sample of a study of CD8+ T cells in alopecia areata. Libraries were prepared by immunoSEQ multiplex PCR; TCRdb keeps only in-frame clonotypes and omits some of them. The sample yields about 120,000 clones, 35% to 45% seen once. The sample was CD4+ T cells sorted from blood. The receptors were sampled from a human donor with alopecia areata. Both conserved end residues are trimmed from each CDR3. Each record gives: V gene, CDR3 protein.

V gene: TRBV6-5
CDR3 protein: ASSYGDTQY

V gene: TRBV19
CDR3 protein: ASSSGTGVSGANVLT

V gene: TRBV28
CDR3 protein: ASSRGHQPGEQY

V gene: TRBV29-1
CDR3 protein: STGADFYGYT

V gene: TRBV5-1
CDR3 protein: ASRSGTSGHNEQF

V gene: TRBV4-1
CDR3 protein: ASSQVGRRGETQY

V gene: TRBV28
CDR3 protein: ASSSRLAGVWQF

V gene: TRBV13
CDR3 protein: ASSLFETGDFGTDTQY

V gene: TRBV6-6
CDR3 protein: ASSYSEQGAVGYT

V gene: TRBV29-1
CDR3 protein: SATGNSYEQY

V gene: TRBV6-6
CDR3 protein: ASTLATSYNEQF

V gene: TRBV7-2
CDR3 protein: ASSPRRTTYGYT

V gene: TRBV28
CDR3 protein: ASSLQGALNYGYT

V gene: TRBV29-1
CDR3 protein: SAGQLSPETQY

V gene: TRBV6-6
CDR3 protein: ASSLPGTRSYEQY

V gene: TRBV28
CDR3 protein: ASSPGSRLESDTQY

V gene: TRBV28
CDR3 protein: ASSEEWAEEAF

V gene: TRBV5-1
CDR3 protein: ASSLDGYTEAF

V gene: TRBV29-1
CDR3 protein: SARGQATDEQY

V gene: TRBV29-1
CDR3 protein: SVAGDSGSLGNEQF

V gene: TRBV29-1
CDR3 protein: SVERSGGGDEQY

V gene: TRBV30
CDR3 protein: AWSVTAYYGYT

V gene: TRBV7-2
CDR3 protein: ASSPGLAIGGTQY

V gene: TRBV5-1
CDR3 protein: ASSLAGSYNSPLH

V gene: TRBV5-1
CDR3 protein: ASSLDVDRLIYEQY

V gene: TRBV4-3
CDR3 protein: ASSQESGGAGNGAQY

V gene: TRBV7-3
CDR3 protein: ASSFGRVGTDTQY

V gene: TRBV7-3
CDR3 protein: ASSSSHLAGVETQY

V gene: TRBV7-2
CDR3 protein: ASSLLETQY

V gene: TRBV29-1
CDR3 protein: SATSGRGVTQY

V gene: TRBV2
CDR3 protein: ASSEISQSNQPQH

V gene: TRBV28
CDR3 protein: ASSSGTVYGYT

V gene: TRBV6-1
CDR3 protein: ASSEPRTSSYEQY

V gene: TRBV7-2
CDR3 protein: ASSFERGNSPLH

V gene: TRBV5-6
CDR3 protein: ASSSLGSSYNEQF

V gene: TRBV29-1
CDR3 protein: SVSWRSLIQY

V gene: TRBV14
CDR3 protein: ASSQPGDQETQY

V gene: TRBV28
CDR3 protein: ASSPSGRYNEQF

V gene: TRBV29-1
CDR3 protein: SGTRGPSYEQY

V gene: TRBV29-1
CDR3 protein: SVETGFSGNTIY

V gene: TRBV30
CDR3 protein: AWSVTVNTEAF

V gene: TRBV30
CDR3 protein: AWSGPDQPQH

V gene: TRBV29-1
CDR3 protein: SVVRLNTEAF

V gene: TRBV29-1
CDR3 protein: SATGGRSNTGELF

V gene: TRBV7-2
CDR3 protein: ASSQDRRSRVQF

V gene: TRBV7-9
CDR3 protein: ASSSALVPPSSYNEQF

V gene: TRBV30
CDR3 protein: AWTGTGYNEQF

V gene: TRBV5-1
CDR3 protein: ASRRGGNYEQY

V gene: TRBV2
CDR3 protein: ASSWPRGETQY

V gene: TRBV7-2
CDR3 protein: AIPTGEDYT

V gene: TRBV4-3
CDR3 protein: ASSQVFRLKGYT

V gene: TRBV30
CDR3 protein: AWSVLGSTEAF

V gene: TRBV19
CDR3 protein: ASRVAGAFSSYNEQF

V gene: TRBV28
CDR3 protein: ASSFLAGGRETQY